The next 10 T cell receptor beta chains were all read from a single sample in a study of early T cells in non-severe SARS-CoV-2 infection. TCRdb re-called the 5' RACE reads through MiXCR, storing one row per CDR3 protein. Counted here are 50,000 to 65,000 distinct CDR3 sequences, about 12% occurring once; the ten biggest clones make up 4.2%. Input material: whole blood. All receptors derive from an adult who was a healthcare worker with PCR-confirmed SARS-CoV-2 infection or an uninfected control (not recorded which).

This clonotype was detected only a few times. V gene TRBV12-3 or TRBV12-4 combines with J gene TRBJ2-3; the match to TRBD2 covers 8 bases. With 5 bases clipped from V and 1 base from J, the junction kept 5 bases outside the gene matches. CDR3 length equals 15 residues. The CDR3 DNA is TGTGCCAGCAGTAAAACTAGCGGAGGCACAGATACGCAGTATTTT. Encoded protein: CASSKTSGGTDTQYF.

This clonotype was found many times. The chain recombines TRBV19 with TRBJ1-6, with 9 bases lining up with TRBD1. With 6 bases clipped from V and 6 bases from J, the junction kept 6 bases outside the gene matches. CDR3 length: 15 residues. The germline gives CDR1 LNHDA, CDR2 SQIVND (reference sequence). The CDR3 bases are TGTGCCAGTAGCGCGGGACAGGGCTTTAATTCACCCCTCCACTTT. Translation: CASSAGQGFNSPLHF.

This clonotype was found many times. DNA for the CDR3: TGTGCCAGCAGGCCACCTACAGGGATAAACACTGAAGCTTTCTTT. Translated, it gives CASRPPTGINTEAFF. The V call is TRBV12-3 or TRBV12-4, the J call TRBJ1-1; tentatively, D is TRBD1 (6 bases). V was trimmed by 6 bases and J by 2 bases, leaving 16 bases between them. The CDR3 consists of 15 residues.

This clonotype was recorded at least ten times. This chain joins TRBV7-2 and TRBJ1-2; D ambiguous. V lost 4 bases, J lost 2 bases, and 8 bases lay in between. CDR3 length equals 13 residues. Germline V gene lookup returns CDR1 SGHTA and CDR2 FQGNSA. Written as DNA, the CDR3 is TGTGCCAGCAGCTGGGGAGACAACTATGGCTACACCTTC. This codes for CASSWGDNYGYTF.

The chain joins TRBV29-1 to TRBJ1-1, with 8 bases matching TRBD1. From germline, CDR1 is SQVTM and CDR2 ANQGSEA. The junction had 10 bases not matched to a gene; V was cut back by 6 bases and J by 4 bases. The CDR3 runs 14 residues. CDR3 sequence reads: CSVSLQGASTEAFF. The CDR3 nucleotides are TGCAGCGTCAGTCTGCAGGGGGCGAGCACTGAAGCTTTCTTT. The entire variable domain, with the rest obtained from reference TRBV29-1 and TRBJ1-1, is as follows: SAVISQKPSRDICQRGTSLTIQCQVDSQVTMMFWYRQQPGQSLTLIATANQGSEATYESGFVIDKFPISRPNLTFSTLTVSNMSPEDSSIYLCSVSLQGASTEAFFGQGTRLTVV.

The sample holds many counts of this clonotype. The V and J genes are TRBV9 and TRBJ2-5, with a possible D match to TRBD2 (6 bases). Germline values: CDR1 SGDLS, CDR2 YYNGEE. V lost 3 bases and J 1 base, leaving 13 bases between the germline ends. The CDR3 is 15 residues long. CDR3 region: CASSGGERRQETQYF. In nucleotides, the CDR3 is TGTGCCAGCAGCGGGGGGGAGAGACGCCAAGAGACCCAGTACTTC.

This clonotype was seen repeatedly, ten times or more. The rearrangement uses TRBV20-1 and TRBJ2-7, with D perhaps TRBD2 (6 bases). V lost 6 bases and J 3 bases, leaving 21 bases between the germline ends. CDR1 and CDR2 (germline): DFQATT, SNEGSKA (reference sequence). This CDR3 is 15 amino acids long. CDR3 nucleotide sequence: TGCAGTGCCGGTGTCCTATGGCGGGGCGACTACGAGCAGTACTTC. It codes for CSAGVLWRGDYEQYF.

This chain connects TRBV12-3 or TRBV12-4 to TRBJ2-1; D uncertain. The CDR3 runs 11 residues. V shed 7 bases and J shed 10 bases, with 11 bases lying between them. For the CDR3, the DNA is TGTGCCAGCAACACTATGGGGGAGCAGTTCTTC. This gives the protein CASNTMGEQFF.

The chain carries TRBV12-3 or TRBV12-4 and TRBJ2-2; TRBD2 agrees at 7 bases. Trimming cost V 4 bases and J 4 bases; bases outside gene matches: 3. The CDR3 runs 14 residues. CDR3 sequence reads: CASSYGGSTGELFF. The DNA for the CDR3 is TGTGCCAGCAGTTACGGGGGGTCCACCGGGGAGCTGTTTTTT.

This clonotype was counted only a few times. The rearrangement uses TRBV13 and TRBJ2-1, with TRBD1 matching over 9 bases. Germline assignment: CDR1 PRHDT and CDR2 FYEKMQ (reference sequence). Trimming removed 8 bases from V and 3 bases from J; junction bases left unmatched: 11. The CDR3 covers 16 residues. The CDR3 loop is CASRRKGQGFYNEQFF. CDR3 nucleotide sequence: TGTGCCAGCCGCCGGAAGGGACAGGGCTTCTACAATGAGCAGTTCTTC.